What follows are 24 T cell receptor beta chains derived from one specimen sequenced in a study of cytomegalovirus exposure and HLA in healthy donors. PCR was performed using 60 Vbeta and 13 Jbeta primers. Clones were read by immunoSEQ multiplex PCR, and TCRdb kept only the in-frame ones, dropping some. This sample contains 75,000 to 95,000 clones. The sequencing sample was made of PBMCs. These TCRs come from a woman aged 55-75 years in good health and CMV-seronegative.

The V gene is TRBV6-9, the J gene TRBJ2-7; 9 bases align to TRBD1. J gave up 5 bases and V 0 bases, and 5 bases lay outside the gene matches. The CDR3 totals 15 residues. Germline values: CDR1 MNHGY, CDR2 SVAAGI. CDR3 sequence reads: CASSYSGTGPHEQYF. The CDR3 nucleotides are TGTGCCAGCAGTTATTCTGGGACAGGGCCCCACGAGCAGTACTTC.

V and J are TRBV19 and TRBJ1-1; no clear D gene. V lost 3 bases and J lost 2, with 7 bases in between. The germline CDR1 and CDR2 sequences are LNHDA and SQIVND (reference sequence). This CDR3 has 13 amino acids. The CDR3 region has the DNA TGTGCCAGTAGTATCGGCGGTAACACTGAAGCTTTCTTT. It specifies CASSIGGNTEAFF.

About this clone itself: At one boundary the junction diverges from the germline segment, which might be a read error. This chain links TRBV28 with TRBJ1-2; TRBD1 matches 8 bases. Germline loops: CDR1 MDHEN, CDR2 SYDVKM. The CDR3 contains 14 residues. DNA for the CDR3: TGTGCCGGCAGTCAGGGGGCGAGCAGCTATGGCTACACCTTC. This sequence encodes CAGSQGASSYGYTF.

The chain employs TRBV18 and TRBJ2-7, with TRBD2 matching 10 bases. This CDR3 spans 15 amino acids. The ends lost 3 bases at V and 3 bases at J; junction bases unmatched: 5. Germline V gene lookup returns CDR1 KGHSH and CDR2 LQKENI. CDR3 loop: CASSPGTSAYYEQYF. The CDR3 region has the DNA TGTGCCAGCTCACCGGGGACTAGCGCCTACTACGAGCAGTACTTC.

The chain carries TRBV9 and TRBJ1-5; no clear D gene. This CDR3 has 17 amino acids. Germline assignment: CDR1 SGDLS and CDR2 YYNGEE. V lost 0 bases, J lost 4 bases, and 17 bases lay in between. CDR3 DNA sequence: TGTGCCAGCAGCGTAGAAGGAGGACCAGCCGTTAATCAGCCCCAGCATTTT. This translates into CASSVEGGPAVNQPQHF.

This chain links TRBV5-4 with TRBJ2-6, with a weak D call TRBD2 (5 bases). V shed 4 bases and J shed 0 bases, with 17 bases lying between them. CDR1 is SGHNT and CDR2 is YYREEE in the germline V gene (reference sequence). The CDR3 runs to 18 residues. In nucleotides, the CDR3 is TGTGCCAGCAGCCGACCGGGATCCCAGCACTCTGGGGCCAACGTCCTGACTTTC. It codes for CASSRPGSQHSGANVLTF. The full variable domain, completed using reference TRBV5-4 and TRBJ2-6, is ETGVTQSPTHLIKTRGQQVTLRCSSQSGHNTVSWYQQALGQGPQFIFQYYREEENGRGNFPPRFSGLQFPNYSSELNVNALELDDSALYLCASSRPGSQHSGANVLTFGAGSRLTVL.

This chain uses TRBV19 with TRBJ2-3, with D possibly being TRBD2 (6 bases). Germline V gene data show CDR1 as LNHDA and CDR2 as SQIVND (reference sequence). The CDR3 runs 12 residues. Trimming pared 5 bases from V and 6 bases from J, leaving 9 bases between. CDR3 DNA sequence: TGTGCCAGTAGTCCCCGGGGGGATACGCAGTATTTT. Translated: CASSPRGDTQYF.

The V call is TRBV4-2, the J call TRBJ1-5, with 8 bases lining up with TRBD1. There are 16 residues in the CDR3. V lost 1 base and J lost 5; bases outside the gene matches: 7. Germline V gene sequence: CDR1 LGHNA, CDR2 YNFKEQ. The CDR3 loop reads CASSQVDRVGDQPQHF. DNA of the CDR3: TGTGCCAGCAGCCAAGTGGACAGGGTAGGGGATCAGCCCCAGCATTTT.

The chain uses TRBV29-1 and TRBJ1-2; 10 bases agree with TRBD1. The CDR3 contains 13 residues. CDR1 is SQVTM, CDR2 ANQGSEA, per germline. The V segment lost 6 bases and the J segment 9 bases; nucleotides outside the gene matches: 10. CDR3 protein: CSVGTGDVQRYTF. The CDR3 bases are TGCAGCGTAGGGACAGGGGATGTCCAGCGCTACACCTTC.

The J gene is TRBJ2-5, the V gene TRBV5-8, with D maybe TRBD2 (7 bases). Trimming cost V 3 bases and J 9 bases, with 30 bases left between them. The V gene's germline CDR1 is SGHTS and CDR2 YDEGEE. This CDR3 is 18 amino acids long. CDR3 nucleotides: TGTGCCAGCAGCTCGGGGACATCTCAGCGGGGAGCACGGGGGGCCCAGTACTTC. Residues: CASSSGTSQRGARGAQYF.

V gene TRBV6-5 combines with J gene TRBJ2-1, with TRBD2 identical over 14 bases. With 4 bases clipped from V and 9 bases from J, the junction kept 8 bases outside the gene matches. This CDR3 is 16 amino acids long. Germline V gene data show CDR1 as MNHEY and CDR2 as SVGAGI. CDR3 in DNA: TGTGCCAGCAGTTCGCCGGGACTAGCGGGAGTGGGTGAGCAGTTCTTC. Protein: CASSSPGLAGVGEQFF.

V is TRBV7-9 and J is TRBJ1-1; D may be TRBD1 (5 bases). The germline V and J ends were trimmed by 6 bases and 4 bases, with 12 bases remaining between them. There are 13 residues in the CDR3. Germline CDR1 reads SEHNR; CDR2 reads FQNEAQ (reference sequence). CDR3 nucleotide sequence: TGTGCCAGCAGAGGCAGGGCGAGCACTGAAGCTTTCTTT. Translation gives CASRGRASTEAFF. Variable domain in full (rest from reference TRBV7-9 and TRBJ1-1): DTGVSQNPRHKITKRGQNVTFRCDPISEHNRLYWYRQTLGQGPEFLTYFQNEAQLEKSRLLSDRFSAERPKGSFSTLEIQRTEQGDSAMYLCASRGRASTEAFFGQGTRLTVV.

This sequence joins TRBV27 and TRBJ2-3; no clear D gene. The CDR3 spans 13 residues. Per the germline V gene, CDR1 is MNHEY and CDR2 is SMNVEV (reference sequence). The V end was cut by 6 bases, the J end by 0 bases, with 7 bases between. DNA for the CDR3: TGTGCCAGCAGCCATGCGAGCACAGATACGCAGTATTTT. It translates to CASSHASTDTQYF.

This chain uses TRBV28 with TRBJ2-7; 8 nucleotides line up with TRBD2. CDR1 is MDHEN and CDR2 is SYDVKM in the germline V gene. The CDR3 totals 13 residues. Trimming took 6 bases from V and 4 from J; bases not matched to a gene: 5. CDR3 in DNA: TGTGCCAGCAGAAAGACTAGCGCTTACGAGCAGTACTTC. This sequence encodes CASRKTSAYEQYF.

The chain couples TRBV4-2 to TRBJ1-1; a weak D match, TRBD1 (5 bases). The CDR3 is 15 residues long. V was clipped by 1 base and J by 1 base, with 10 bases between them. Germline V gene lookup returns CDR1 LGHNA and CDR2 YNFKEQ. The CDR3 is CASSQVGGENTEAFF. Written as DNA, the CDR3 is TGTGCCAGCAGCCAAGTGGGGGGGGAGAACACTGAAGCTTTCTTT.

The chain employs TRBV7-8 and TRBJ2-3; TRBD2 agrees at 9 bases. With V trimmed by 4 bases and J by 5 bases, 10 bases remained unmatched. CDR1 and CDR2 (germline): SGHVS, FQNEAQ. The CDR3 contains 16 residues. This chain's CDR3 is CASSSVAGGPIDTQYF. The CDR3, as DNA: TGTGCCAGCAGCTCCGTTGCGGGAGGGCCGATAGATACGCAGTATTTT.

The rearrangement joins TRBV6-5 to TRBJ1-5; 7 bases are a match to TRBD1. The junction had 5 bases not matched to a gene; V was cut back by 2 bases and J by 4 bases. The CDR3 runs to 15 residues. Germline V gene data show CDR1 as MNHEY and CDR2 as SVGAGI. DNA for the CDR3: TGTGCCAGCAGTTACACGGGACAGTCAAATCAGCCCCAGCATTTT. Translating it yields CASSYTGQSNQPQHF.

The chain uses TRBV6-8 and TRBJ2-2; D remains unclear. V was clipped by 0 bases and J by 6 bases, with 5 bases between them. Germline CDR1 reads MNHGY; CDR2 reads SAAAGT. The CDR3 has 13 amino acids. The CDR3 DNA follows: TGTGCCAGCAGTTACTCGAGGTCCGGGGAGCTGTTTTTT. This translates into CASSYSRSGELFF.

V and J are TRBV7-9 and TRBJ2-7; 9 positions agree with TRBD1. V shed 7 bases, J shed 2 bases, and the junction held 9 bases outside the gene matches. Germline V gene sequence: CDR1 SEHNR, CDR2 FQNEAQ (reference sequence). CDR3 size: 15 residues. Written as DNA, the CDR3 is TGTGCCAGCAACCAACAGGGGGCGAGGACCTACGAGCAGTACTTC. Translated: CASNQQGARTYEQYF.

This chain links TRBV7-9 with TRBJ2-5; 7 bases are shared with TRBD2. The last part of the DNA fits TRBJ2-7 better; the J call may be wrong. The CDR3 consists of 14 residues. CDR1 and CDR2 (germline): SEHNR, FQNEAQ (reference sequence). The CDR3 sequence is CASSLMFSGNEQYF. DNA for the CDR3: TGTGCCAGCAGCTTAATGTTCAGCGGGAACGAGCAGTACTTC.

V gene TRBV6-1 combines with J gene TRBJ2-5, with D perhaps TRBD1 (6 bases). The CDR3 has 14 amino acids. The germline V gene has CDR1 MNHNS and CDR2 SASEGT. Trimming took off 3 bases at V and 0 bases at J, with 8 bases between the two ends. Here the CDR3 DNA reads TGTGCCAGCAGTGACAGGGGTTACCAAGAGACCCAGTACTTC. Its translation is CASSDRGYQETQYF.

The CDR3 DNA reads TGTGCCAGCAGCCTCCCCGGCAGCGGGACCTACGAGCAGTACTTC. Translated: CASSLPGSGTYEQYF. V gene TRBV11-2 combines with J gene TRBJ2-7; 7 bases line up with TRBD2. Germline V gene sequence: CDR1 SGHAT, CDR2 FQNNGV. V was clipped by 5 bases and J by 2 bases; unmatched bases: 9. The CDR3 runs to 15 residues.

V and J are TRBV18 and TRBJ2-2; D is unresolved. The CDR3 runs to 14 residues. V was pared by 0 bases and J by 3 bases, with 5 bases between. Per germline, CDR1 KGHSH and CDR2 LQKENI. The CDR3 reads CASSPPTDTGELFF. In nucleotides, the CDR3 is TGTGCCAGCTCACCACCAACGGACACCGGGGAGCTGTTTTTT.

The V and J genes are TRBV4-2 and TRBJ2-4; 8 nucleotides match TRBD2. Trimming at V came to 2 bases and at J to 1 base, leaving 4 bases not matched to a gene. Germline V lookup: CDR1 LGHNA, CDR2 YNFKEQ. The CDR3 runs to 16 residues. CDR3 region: CASSQSGSKAKNIQYF. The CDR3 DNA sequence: TGTGCCAGCAGCCAAAGCGGGAGTAAGGCCAAAAACATTCAGTACTTC.